This passage covers 13 T cell receptor beta chains from one sample sequenced in a study of spatial heterogeneity in lung cancer. TCRdb independently ran MiXCR on the 5' RACE reads; one entry per CDR3 protein. The data contain around 26,000 distinct CDR3 sequences, under 8% of them singletons. The time point denotes: sample taken at primary tumor resection. Whole RNA, which was extracted from tumor, nontumor lung tissue or frozen PBMC, was sequenced without any cell sorting. The sequenced sample was PBMCs, obtained at surgery. The receptor set was obtained from a male donor with early-stage non-small cell lung cancer.

This clonotype was seen ten or more times. The V and J genes are TRBV12-3 or TRBV12-4 and TRBJ1-1; weak D call: TRBD1 (6 bases). Trimming took 6 bases from V and 2 from J, leaving 10 bases between them. The CDR3 consists of 13 residues. The CDR3 spells CASRKQGNTEAFF. The DNA for the CDR3 is TGTGCCAGCAGGAAACAGGGAAACACTGAAGCTTTCTTT.

This clonotype showed up many times. V gene TRBV28 combines with J gene TRBJ1-5; D is unresolved. V was shortened by 10 bases and J by 7 bases, with 11 bases between the two germline ends. The CDR3 runs 11 residues. CDR1 MDHEN and CDR2 SYDVKM come from the germline V gene. CDR3 in amino acids: CATRQAQPQHF. The CDR3 DNA is TGTGCCACCCGCCAAGCACAGCCCCAGCATTTT.

This clonotype showed up many times. The chain links TRBV7-8 to TRBJ2-7; the D gene is possibly TRBD1 (6 bases). This CDR3 is 15 amino acids long. The germline V and J ends were trimmed by 1 base and 6 bases, with 16 bases remaining between them. Germline values: CDR1 SGHVS, CDR2 FQNEAQ. The CDR3 loop is CASSLGVQGGFEQYF. The CDR3 coding sequence is TGTGCCAGCAGCTTAGGCGTACAGGGCGGATTCGAGCAGTACTTC.

Judged by abundance, this clonotype is medium-sized. The V and J genes are TRBV6-1 and TRBJ2-5; the D is unclear. Germline V gene lookup returns CDR1 MNHNS and CDR2 SASEGT. Trimming cost V 5 bases and J 2 bases, with 3 bases left between them. The CDR3 has 11 amino acids. CDR3 in DNA: TGTGCCAGCAGTCCTCAAGAGACCCAGTACTTC. This codes for CASSPQETQYF.

In this sample, this clonotype turned up many times. V is TRBV25-1 and J is TRBJ2-5; no clear D gene. V was pared by 5 bases and J by 0 bases, with 13 bases between. Germline CDR1 reads MGHDK; CDR2 reads SYGVNS. This CDR3 contains 15 residues. The CDR3 region has the DNA TGTGCCAGCAGTACCGCGGCTATGTACCAAGAGACCCAGTACTTC. It encodes CASSTAAMYQETQYF.

This clonotype was observed at least ten times. V is TRBV6-5 and J is TRBJ1-1; D is undetermined. The CDR3 loop spans 11 amino acids. V dropped 7 bases and J dropped 2 bases, with 5 bases sitting between them. The germline V gene has CDR1 MNHEY and CDR2 SVGAGI. CDR3 protein: CASTGNTEAFF. In DNA form, the CDR3 reads TGTGCCAGCACGGGTAACACTGAAGCTTTCTTT.

This clonotype appeared many times. The chain recombines TRBV7-9 with TRBJ1-5; 7 bases fit TRBD1. With 4 bases clipped from V and 1 base from J, the junction kept 7 bases outside the gene matches. Germline V CDR1 and CDR2: SEHNR, FQNEAQ (reference sequence). The CDR3 is made up of 16 amino acids. In nucleotides, the CDR3 is TGTGCCAGCAGCTCCGAGGGGGCAGTCAGCAATCAGCCCCAGCATTTT. Residues: CASSSEGAVSNQPQHF.

This clonotype was recorded many times. The chain has TRBV20-1 and TRBJ1-1; D not resolved. The CDR3 has 14 amino acids. CDR1 is DFQATT and CDR2 is SNEGSKA in the germline V gene (reference sequence). V was clipped by 4 bases and J by 0 bases, with 12 bases between them. DNA for the CDR3: TGCAGTGCTACTAAGAAGGTTGTGAACACTGAAGCTTTCTTT. This gives the protein CSATKKVVNTEAFF.

This clonotype was found many times. This chain links TRBV5-1 with TRBJ2-2, with D perhaps matching TRBD2 (5 bases). Germline CDR1 SGHRS, CDR2 YFSETQ. This CDR3 comprises 14 residues. The V end lost 6 bases, the J end lost 4 bases, and 13 bases lay between the germline ends. As DNA, the CDR3 is TGCGCCAGCACCCAACTAGGCGGCACCGGGGAGCTGTTTTTT. It specifies CASTQLGGTGELFF.

This clonotype has a count of ten or more. The chain uses TRBV20-1 and TRBJ1-1, with D maybe TRBD1 (5 bases). The CDR3 totals 15 residues. Germline-derived CDR1 and CDR2 are DFQATT and SNEGSKA (reference sequence). Deletions cut 0 bases from V and 1 base from J, with 12 bases between. CDR3 in DNA: TGCAGTGCTAGAGATGGGGGACCGAGGAACACTGAAGCTTTCTTT. Translation gives CSARDGGPRNTEAFF.

A few counts support this clonotype. This chain links TRBV27 with TRBJ2-5; tentatively, D is TRBD1 (5 bases). CDR3 length: 14 residues. CDR1 MNHEY and CDR2 SMNVEV come from the germline V gene (reference sequence). Trimming stripped 2 bases from V and 5 bases from J, with 12 bases between. The CDR3 nucleotides are TGTGCCAGCAGTTTAGGCAGGGCCAGGGAGACCCAGTACTTC. Amino acid sequence: CASSLGRARETQYF.

This clonotype is labeled as medium-sized. The rearrangement uses TRBV25-1 and TRBJ2-6; 9 bases are shared with TRBD1. Germline V lookup: CDR1 MGHDK, CDR2 SYGVNS. The CDR3 length is 15 residues. The V segment lost 8 bases and the J segment 0 bases; nucleotides outside the gene matches: 2. CDR3 loop: CASGTGSSGANVLTF. In DNA form, the CDR3 reads TGTGCCAGCGGGACAGGGAGCTCTGGGGCCAACGTCCTGACTTTC.

This clonotype was seen many times. The chain couples TRBV5-1 to TRBJ2-7; TRBD2 agrees at 10 bases. The CDR3 runs 15 residues. The V segment lost 4 bases and the J segment 2 bases; nucleotides outside the gene matches: 6. Germline-derived CDR1 and CDR2 are SGHRS and YFSETQ. CDR3: CASSRLAGDTYEQYF. CDR3 in DNA: TGCGCCAGCAGCCGTCTAGCGGGAGATACCTACGAGCAGTACTTC.